This T cell receptor (beta chain) came from a study of T-cell memory formation after mild COVID-19. Study information: Across donors, TCR clusters were largely donor specific. The study, taken as a whole, reports: Some clones that responded were present in memory (sampled pre-infection), which suggests cross-reactive memory joined.

5'RACE with constant-segment primers yielded barcoded, UMI-tagged TCR alpha and TCR beta cDNA libraries. One entry per CDR3 protein results from TCRdb running MiXCR on the 5' RACE reads. Of hundreds of thousands of distinct CDR3 sequences detected, 28% appear once; the ten largest clones hold approximately 13%. This clonotype was observed a few times. Its antigen remains unidentified. The TCR sequence derives from an adult woman who had mild COVID-19 (a few samples of this study predate the infection). Cell type and time point are not known. Sequencing was performed on PBMCs or a T cell subset sorted from them (not recorded which).

In nucleotides, the CDR3 is TGTGCCAGCTCACCTACCATCGGGAGCAACACCGGGGAGCTGTTTTTT. This encodes CASSPTIGSNTGELFF. The genes are TRBV18 and TRBJ2-2, with TRBD2 as a possible D gene (6 bases). Trimming pared 3 bases from V and 2 bases from J, leaving 13 bases between. CDR3 length: 16 amino acids. Germline values: CDR1 KGHSH, CDR2 LQKENI.